This T cell receptor (beta chain) was identified in a study of blood T cell repertoires in COVID-19. Study-wide background: Sample material is recorded as cDNA or gDNA derived from T cells, B-cell-depleted T cells, or PBMCs.

Per the original methods: By means of reference gene primer amplification, nucleated cell counts were estimated. Assay used: immunoSEQ multiplex PCR; TCRdb lists only in-frame clones, some missing. The V and J calls and clone size were taken over from that table, and D and trimming were inferred from the DNA. The table shows approximately 70,000 clones, with about 80% occurring only once. Germline V gene data show CDR1 as LGHDT and CDR2 as YNNKEL (reference sequence). This CDR3 contains 15 residues. V gave up 4 bases and J gave up 8 bases; unmatched junction bases: 11. The sample consisted of peripheral blood. The chain has TRBV3-1 (or the pseudogene TRBV3-2) and TRBJ1-2, with 9 bases aligning to TRBD1. This TCR derives from a woman aged 70-85 years with acute or convalescent COVID-19. The CDR3 DNA reads as TGTGCCAGCAGCCTCTATACGGGACAGGGCGAAGGCTACACCTTC. The encoded protein is CASSLYTGQGEGYTF.